One sample yielded the 28 T cell receptor beta chains listed below, sequenced in a study of blood T cell repertoires in COVID-19. The method was immunoSEQ multiplex PCR; TCRdb's version includes in-frame clones alone and lacks a portion of them. The sample lists 250,000 or so clones, roughly 82% occurring once. Material for sequencing was peripheral blood. These receptors were collected from a woman aged 70 to 79 with acute or convalescent COVID-19.

CDR3 coding DNA: TGTGCCAGCAGTTTATCAGGGGAAGAGGACACTGAAGCTTTCTTT. This translates into CASSLSGEEDTEAFF. V and J are TRBV27 and TRBJ1-1; D might be TRBD1 (5 bases). This CDR3 is built from 15 residues. From germline, CDR1 is MNHEY and CDR2 SMNVEV (reference sequence). The V gene lost 0 bases and the J gene lost 3 bases, with 11 bases spanning the gap.

The CDR3 is CASSQMTGIVSGEAFF. CDR3 coding DNA: TGTGCCAGCAGCCAGATGACAGGGATTGTCTCAGGTGAAGCTTTCTTT. The chain has TRBV4-2 and TRBJ1-1; 7 positions match TRBD1. Per the germline V gene, CDR1 is LGHNA and CDR2 is YNFKEQ. V gave up 3 bases and J gave up 7 bases; unmatched junction bases: 14. There are 16 residues in the CDR3.

This clone showed up just a few times. The CDR3 loop is CASSVQAEGYTF. Here the CDR3 DNA reads TGTGCCAGCAGTGTACAGGCGGAGGGCTACACCTTC. This chain joins TRBV6-6 and TRBJ1-2; D may be TRBD1 (5 bases). The CDR3 loop spans 12 amino acids. The V and J ends lost 5 bases and 8 bases respectively, with 12 bases between them. CDR1 MNHNY and CDR2 SVGAGI come from the germline V gene (reference sequence).

V usage is TRBV30 and J usage is TRBJ1-6, with a possible D match to TRBD1 (5 bases). The CDR3 totals 15 residues. The V gene's germline CDR1 is GTSNPN and CDR2 SVGIG (reference sequence). V lost 2 bases and J lost 4, with 12 bases in between. CDR3 bases: TGTGCCTGGAGTCTAGCCGGGGGGTATAATTCACCCCTCCACTTT. It is translated as CAWSLAGGYNSPLHF.

V is TRBV7-2 and J is TRBJ2-1, with 9 bases matching TRBD2. The V gene's germline CDR1 is SGHTA and CDR2 FQGNSA. The CDR3 runs to 15 residues. J lost 8 bases, V lost 5 bases, and 10 bases had no gene match. The CDR3 DNA follows: TGTGCCAGCAGCGATACAGCGGGGGGTTGGTATGAGCAGTTCTTC. This sequence encodes CASSDTAGGWYEQFF.

The chain links TRBV4-1 to TRBJ2-7; 8 bases are a match to TRBD1. The CDR3 has 14 residues. V trimming: 2 bases; J trimming: 3 bases; junction bases outside the gene matches: 3. The germline V gene encodes CDR1 MGHRA and CDR2 YSYEKL. The CDR3 loop is CASSQNDRGYEQYF. The CDR3 bases are TGCGCCAGCAGCCAAAACGACAGGGGCTACGAGCAGTACTTC.

The genes are TRBV7-9 and TRBJ1-6; 7 bases fit TRBD1. Trimming removed 6 bases from V and 6 bases from J; junction bases left unmatched: 5. Germline CDR1 SEHNR, CDR2 FQNEAQ (reference sequence). This CDR3 contains 14 residues. CDR3 DNA sequence: TGTGCCAGCAGAATAGGGGGCGCTAATTCACCCCTCCACTTT. Protein product: CASRIGGANSPLHF.

The chain recombines TRBV7-2 with TRBJ2-1, with 7 nucleotides matching TRBD2. The ends lost 4 bases at V and 10 bases at J; junction bases unmatched: 10. This CDR3 region has 14 residues. The germline CDR1 and CDR2 sequences are SGHTA and FQGNSA. The CDR3 DNA sequence: TGTGCCAGCAGCTCAGAAAGCGGGGTAGGGGAGCAGTTCTTC. This sequence encodes CASSSESGVGEQFF.

This clone appeared a single time. This CDR3 is also generated by other DNA sequences in the sample. The CDR3, as DNA: TGTGCCAGCAGCTTAGCGGGGGGGCTAGAGACCCAGTACTTC. Translated: CASSLAGGLETQYF. J is TRBJ2-5 and V is TRBV7-9; TRBD2 might be the D (7 bases). V lost 0 bases and J lost 4, with 9 bases in between. Germline loops: CDR1 SEHNR, CDR2 FQNEAQ (reference sequence). The CDR3 sequence is 14 residues long. Full variable domain (remainder filled in from reference TRBV7-9 and TRBJ2-5): DTGVSQNPRHKITKRGQNVTFRCDPISEHNRLYWYRQTLGQGPEFLTYFQNEAQLEKSRLLSDRFSAERPKGSFSTLEIQRTEQGDSAMYLCASSLAGGLETQYFGPGTRLLVL.

The chain joins TRBV28 to TRBJ1-2, with 7 bases matching TRBD1. The CDR3 has 14 amino acids. The ends lost 2 bases at V and 4 bases at J; junction bases unmatched: 4. Germline loops: CDR1 MDHEN, CDR2 SYDVKM. CDR3 protein: CASSLPTGAYGYTF. The DNA of the CDR3 is TGTGCCAGCAGTTTACCCACAGGGGCCTATGGCTACACCTTC.

This clone was seen just once. The rearrangement uses TRBV5-1 and TRBJ2-1; 9 bases are a match to TRBD1. The CDR3 loop spans 15 amino acids. The V gene's germline CDR1 is SGHRS and CDR2 YFSETQ. The V and J ends lost 2 bases and 6 bases, in that order; junction bases with no gene match: 6. Written as DNA, the CDR3 is TGCGCCAGCAGCTTATCCGGACAGGGGCCCAATGAGCAGTTCTTC. Translated, it gives CASSLSGQGPNEQFF.

The chain uses TRBV6-2 or TRBV6-3 and TRBJ1-5; weak D call: TRBD1 (6 bases). V lost 4 bases, J lost 7 bases, and 14 bases lay in between. The CDR3 sequence is 14 residues long. Germline V CDR1 and CDR2: MNHEY, SVGEGT. DNA of the CDR3: TGTGCCAGCAGTTCGGACAGACAAGGGCAGCCCCAGCATTTT. This codes for CASSSDRQGQPQHF.

The chain uses TRBV7-9 and TRBJ1-2, with 8 bases identical to TRBD1. Germline-derived CDR1 and CDR2 are SEHNR and FQNEAQ (reference sequence). V lost 1 base and J lost 8; bases outside the gene matches: 12. This CDR3 has 16 amino acids. DNA for the CDR3: TGTGCCAGCAGCTTAGGGTCAGGGGGCGGAATGGACGGCTACACCTTC. It codes for CASSLGSGGGMDGYTF.

This clone has only a few counts. The chain combines TRBV28 with TRBJ1-6; D gene ambiguous. CDR3 length: 14 amino acids. The ends were cut back, 7 bases at V and 13 bases at J, with 20 bases in the middle. Germline loops: CDR1 MDHEN, CDR2 SYDVKM. The CDR3 nucleotides read TGTGCCAGCACCGGACCGGGGATTCTGGGGCCCCTCCACTTT. Amino acids: CASTGPGILGPLHF.

This clone was detected only a few times. The chain uses TRBV7-9 and TRBJ2-7; possibly TRBD2 for D (6 bases). CDR1 is SEHNR and CDR2 is FQNEAQ in the germline V gene (reference sequence). Trimming stripped 4 bases from V and 0 bases from J, with 13 bases between. The CDR3 runs 15 residues. Written as DNA, the CDR3 is TGTGCCAGCAGCTGGGACTCCTCAAGCTCCTACGAGCAGTACTTC. Amino acid sequence: CASSWDSSSSYEQYF. The full variable domain, in which reference TRBV7-9 and TRBJ2-7 provide the parts outside the CDR3, is DTGVSQNPRHKITKRGQNVTFRCDPISEHNRLYWYRQTLGQGPEFLTYFQNEAQLEKSRLLSDRFSAERPKGSFSTLEIQRTEQGDSAMYLCASSWDSSSSYEQYFGPGTRLTVT.

V gene TRBV27 combines with J gene TRBJ2-3; possibly TRBD2 for D (6 bases). Between the trimmed V and J ends, which lost 3 bases and 2 bases, there was a span of 9 bases. This CDR3 spans 14 amino acids. CDR1 is MNHEY and CDR2 is SMNVEV in the germline V gene (reference sequence). CDR3 protein: CASSFPGLTDTQYF. The CDR3 DNA reads as TGTGCCAGCAGTTTCCCGGGACTCACAGATACGCAGTATTTT.

The genes are TRBV7-9 and TRBJ1-2, with D possibly TRBD1 on 5 matching bases. The CDR3 length is 15 residues. Per the germline V gene, CDR1 is SEHNR and CDR2 is FQNEAQ (reference sequence). V was shortened by 1 base and J by 3 bases, with 12 bases between the two germline ends. CDR3 loop: CASSLVAREYYGYTF. The CDR3 bases are TGTGCCAGCAGCTTAGTTGCCAGGGAATACTATGGCTACACCTTC.

The chain recombines TRBV28 with TRBJ1-2; D remains ambiguous. The CDR3 has 13 residues. The germline V gene has CDR1 MDHEN and CDR2 SYDVKM. V was shortened by 6 bases and J by 7 bases, with 15 bases between the two germline ends. CDR3 in DNA: TGTGCCAGCAGCCCGACCGAGGTAGGTGGCTACACCTTC. Protein sequence: CASSPTEVGGYTF.

The chain combines TRBV7-9 with TRBJ1-3; no reliable D call. V lost 11 bases to trimming and J lost 0 bases, with 14 bases between them. Per germline, CDR1 SEHNR and CDR2 FQNEAQ (reference sequence). The CDR3 is 14 residues long. The CDR3 loop reads CASGQPPSGNTIYF. The DNA for the CDR3 is TGTGCCTCGGGTCAACCGCCCTCTGGAAACACCATATATTTT.

The chain carries TRBV30 and TRBJ1-2; TRBD1 matches 8 bases. Germline V gene data show CDR1 as GTSNPN and CDR2 as SVGIG (reference sequence). There are 13 residues in the CDR3. Trimming removed 3 bases from V and 8 bases from J; junction bases left unmatched: 8. CDR3 amino acids: CAWSLPGGKGYTF. The CDR3 bases are TGTGCCTGGAGCCTCCCAGGGGGCAAGGGCTACACCTTC.

Concerning this clone: The sample holds other DNA sequences that translate to the same CDR3. The chain combines TRBV6-5 with TRBJ2-7, with TRBD2 matching over 9 bases. V lost 2 bases and J lost 7; bases outside the gene matches: 3. The CDR3 is 13 residues long. Looked up from germline, CDR1 is MNHEY and CDR2 is SVGAGI. CDR3 sequence: CASSYGLAGEQYF. CDR3 DNA: TGTGCCAGCAGTTACGGGCTAGCGGGGGAGCAGTACTTC.

The chain employs TRBV2 and TRBJ1-6; 8 bases are shared with TRBD1. Germline values: CDR1 SNHLY, CDR2 FYNNEI. Trimming at V came to 11 bases and at J to 9 bases, leaving 12 bases not matched to a gene. CDR3 length equals 14 residues. DNA for the CDR3: TGTGCCTCAAACGAACAGGGGGGGGTTTCACCCCTCCACTTT. It yields the protein CASNEQGGVSPLHF.

The CDR3 spells CASPYRLNTEAFF. CDR3 sequence (DNA): TGTGCCAGCCCCTACCGTCTAAACACTGAAGCTTTCTTT. The chain is built from TRBV27 and TRBJ1-1, with D unclear. This CDR3 has 13 residues. Trimming removed 8 bases at V and 2 bases at J, with 12 bases between. Germline-derived CDR1 and CDR2 are MNHEY and SMNVEV (reference sequence).

This chain links TRBV30 with TRBJ1-1; maybe TRBD1 (5 bases). The length of the CDR3 is 13 residues. Trimming shortened V by 3 bases and J by 1 base, and 9 bases separated the two germline ends. Germline CDR1 and CDR2: GTSNPN and SVGIG (reference sequence). In DNA form, the CDR3 reads TGTGCCTGGAGCCCACAGGCGAACACTGAAGCTTTCTTT. It encodes CAWSPQANTEAFF. Looking up the rest from reference TRBV30 and TRBJ1-1 gives the full variable domain: SQTIHQWPATLVQPVGSPLSLECTVEGTSNPNLYWYRQAAGRGLQLLFYSVGIGQISSEVPQNLSASRPQDRQFILSSKKLLLSDSGFYLCAWSPQANTEAFFGQGTRLTVV.

The chain's CDR3 is CASSLGQGAVSAFF. The DNA for the CDR3 is TGTGCCAGCAGCTTGGGACAGGGGGCCGTTTCGGCTTTCTTT. This chain uses TRBV5-6 with TRBJ1-1, with 10 bases that match TRBD1. V gave up 0 bases and J gave up 11 bases; unmatched junction bases: 7. CDR3 size: 14 residues. The germline CDR1 and CDR2 sequences are SGHDT and YYEEEE.

The chain uses TRBV5-6 and TRBJ1-2; the D is unclear. The CDR3 loop spans 16 amino acids. V lost 0 bases, J lost 5 bases, and 17 bases lay in between. Germline loops: CDR1 SGHDT, CDR2 YYEEEE. For the CDR3, the DNA is TGTGCCAGCAGCTTGGAAATTGAGACACGACTATATGGCTACACCTTC. Translated, it gives CASSLEIETRLYGYTF.

This chain links TRBV6-2 or TRBV6-3 with TRBJ1-2; D may be TRBD1 (6 bases). With 0 bases removed from V and 4 bases from J, the gap between germline ends came to 15 bases. The CDR3 totals 16 residues. In germline, CDR1 is MNHEY, CDR2 SVGEGT. The CDR3 DNA sequence: TGTGCCAGCAGTTACTCGGACAGCGCAGGAGGCTATGGCTACACCTTC. This gives the protein CASSYSDSAGGYGYTF.

This clone was detected a few times. V is TRBV7-9 and J is TRBJ1-1, with D hard to call. V gave up 0 bases and J gave up 0 bases, with 5 bases separating them. Germline V gene lookup returns CDR1 SEHNR and CDR2 FQNEAQ (reference sequence). CDR3 size: 14 residues. The CDR3, as DNA: TGTGCCAGCAGCTTAGCTATGTTGAACACTGAAGCTTTCTTT. Translating gives CASSLAMLNTEAFF.